Shown below are 24 T cell receptor beta chains from a single sample sequenced in a study of T cells in Graves' hyperthyroidism and ophthalmopathy. Authors of the study amplified TCR beta CDR3 regions from RNA transcripts. First-round RT-PCR targeting the TCR CDR3 was performed with the HTBI primer set. TCRdb processed the multiplex PCR reads anew with MiXCR; each CDR3 protein has one entry. The profile shows about 350,000 distinct CDR3 sequences, 18% of them singletons. The sample comprised blood. The receptors stem from a woman in her forties with Graves' ophthalmopathy.

The CDR3 is CASSVGGGTYGYTF. DNA for the CDR3: TGTGCCAGCAGCGTTGGAGGGGGCACCTATGGCTACACCTTC. The rearrangement uses TRBV7-2 and TRBJ1-2; 7 bases are a match to TRBD1. This CDR3 contains 14 residues. Per the germline V gene, CDR1 is SGHTA and CDR2 is FQGNSA. With 5 bases clipped from V and 4 bases from J, the junction kept 7 bases outside the gene matches.

There are many counts of this clonotype. This chain links TRBV7-8 with TRBJ2-7; 8 bases fit TRBD1. CDR3 length: 15 amino acids. V dropped 6 bases and J dropped 0; count of bases not matched to a gene: 7. Germline CDR1 SGHVS, CDR2 FQNEAQ. This CDR3 is CASRPQGVSSYEQYF. CDR3 in DNA: TGTGCCAGCAGACCACAGGGGGTTAGCTCCTACGAGCAGTACTTC.

The chain combines TRBV6-4 with TRBJ1-5, with 8 bases identical to TRBD1. The CDR3 consists of 17 residues. The germline V gene encodes CDR1 MRHNA and CDR2 SNTAGT. V gave up 6 bases and J gave up 1 base; unmatched junction bases: 11. The CDR3 protein is CASRDRDYMTSNQPQHF. In nucleotides, the CDR3 is TGTGCCAGCAGGGACAGGGATTATATGACAAGCAATCAGCCCCAGCATTTT.

Many counts were recorded for this clonotype. The chain joins TRBV11-1 to TRBJ2-7, with 8 bases fitting TRBD1. Germline-derived CDR1 and CDR2 are SGHAT and FQDESV (reference sequence). The CDR3 contains 17 residues. The ends lost 2 bases at V and 5 bases at J; junction bases unmatched: 14. The CDR3 nucleotides are TGTGCCAGCAGCTTATCGGAGGATCGGCAGGGGGCCCACGAGCAGTACTTC. Translated, it gives CASSLSEDRQGAHEQYF.

The chain employs TRBV12-3 or TRBV12-4 and TRBJ2-5; 7 bases align to TRBD1. This CDR3 has 16 amino acids. V dropped 5 bases and J dropped 2; count of bases not matched to a gene: 11. CDR3 amino acids: CASSVPYRGEQETQYF. CDR3 coding DNA: TGTGCCAGCAGTGTGCCCTACAGGGGTGAACAAGAGACCCAGTACTTC.

This chain links TRBV7-2 with TRBJ1-1; D is perhaps TRBD1 (5 bases). This CDR3 region has 15 residues. Trimming took off 0 bases at V and 5 bases at J, with 13 bases between the two ends. Germline V gene sequence: CDR1 SGHTA, CDR2 FQGNSA. CDR3 nucleotides: TGTGCCAGCAGCTTAGCCGCAGGTGCAGGGACTGAAGCTTTCTTT. Residues: CASSLAAGAGTEAFF.

This clonotype was detected many times. V and J are TRBV28 and TRBJ1-2; D not resolved. The CDR3 runs 13 residues. CDR1 is MDHEN, CDR2 SYDVKM, per germline. Trimming removed 3 bases from V and 4 bases from J, with 9 bases in between. The CDR3 region is CASSLIRTYGYTF. The CDR3 DNA reads TGTGCCAGCAGTTTGATCAGGACCTATGGCTACACCTTC.

At least ten counts were recorded for this clonotype. The V gene is TRBV6-5, the J gene TRBJ1-2; D perhaps matches TRBD1 (6 bases). Germline V gene sequence: CDR1 MNHEY, CDR2 SVGAGI. The CDR3 is 13 residues long. With 7 bases removed from V and 2 bases from J, the gap between germline ends came to 11 bases. The CDR3 protein is CASINRDNYGYTF. In nucleotides, the CDR3 is TGTGCCAGCATCAACAGGGACAACTATGGCTACACCTTC.

In this sample, this clonotype turned up a few times. The V gene is TRBV12-3 or TRBV12-4, the J gene TRBJ1-2; a weak D match, TRBD1 (5 bases). This CDR3 spans 12 amino acids. Trimming took off 3 bases at V and 5 bases at J, with 7 bases between the two ends. This CDR3 reads CASSLRQYGYTF. DNA for the CDR3: TGTGCCAGCAGTTTGCGACAGTATGGCTACACCTTC.

This clonotype has a count of ten or more. The chain links TRBV12-3 or TRBV12-4 to TRBJ2-5, with a tentative D call TRBD1 (5 bases). The CDR3 is 13 residues long. The V and J ends lost 5 bases and 5 bases respectively, with 12 bases between them. The DNA of the CDR3 is TGTGCCAGCAGTGTACAGGTGGAGGAGACCCAGTACTTC. Translated: CASSVQVEETQYF.

This clonotype was counted a few times. The CDR3 is CAWSVQSGRYGNEQFF. The CDR3 DNA sequence: TGTGCCTGGAGTGTACAGAGCGGGAGGTATGGAAATGAGCAGTTCTTC. The rearrangement links TRBV30 to TRBJ2-1; 9 nucleotides align to TRBD2. CDR3 length: 16 residues. Losses at the gene ends were 0 bases for V and 7 bases for J; bases not matched to a gene: 10. The germline V gene encodes CDR1 GTSNPN and CDR2 SVGIG (reference sequence).

This rearrangement joins TRBV7-6 to TRBJ2-2; 11 positions match TRBD2. Trimming at V came to 5 bases and at J to 6 bases, leaving 5 bases not matched to a gene. Germline lookup yields CDR1 SGHVS and CDR2 FNYEAQ. The CDR3 consists of 15 residues. CDR3 coding DNA: TGTGCCAGCAGCCTGACTAGCGGGATGGCCGGGGAGCTGTTTTTT. Translated, it gives CASSLTSGMAGELFF.

This clonotype showed up many times. The chain uses TRBV30 and TRBJ1-1; TRBD1 is a possible D gene (5 bases). This CDR3 has 14 residues. CDR1 GTSNPN and CDR2 SVGIG come from the germline V gene (reference sequence). Between the trimmed V and J ends, which lost 2 bases and 6 bases, there was a span of 16 bases. CDR3 amino acids: CAWSFGQGISEAFF. DNA for the CDR3: TGTGCCTGGAGTTTTGGCCAGGGAATCTCTGAAGCTTTCTTT.

This clonotype was seen at least ten times. The chain combines TRBV3-1 with TRBJ1-5, with 7 bases matching TRBD1. V was pared by 1 base and J by 6 bases, with 6 bases of the junction left unmatched. CDR3 length: 15 residues. Germline assignment: CDR1 LGHDT and CDR2 YNNKEL (reference sequence). The CDR3 coding sequence is TGTGCCAGCAGCCAAGGGGACAGACGTTTTCAGCCCCAGCATTTT. Protein: CASSQGDRRFQPQHF.

This clonotype has at least ten counts. One end of the junction fails to match germline, which may point to a read error. V is TRBV7-6 and J is TRBJ2-7, with a possible D match to TRBD1 (6 bases). The CDR3 has 13 amino acids. CDR1 is SGHVS and CDR2 is FNYEAQ in the germline V gene. Here the CDR3 DNA reads TGTGCCAGTAGCTTAGGGGGAGACGTGGGGCAGTACTTC. Residues: CASSLGGDVGQYF. The full variable domain, with the rest looked up from reference TRBV7-6 and TRBJ2-7, is GAGVSQSPRYKVTKRGQDVALRCDPISGHVSLYWYRQALGQGPEFLTYFNYEAQQDKSGLPNDRFSAERPEGSISTLTIQRTEQRDSAMYRCASSLGGDVGQYFGPGTRLTVT.

Many counts were recorded for this clonotype. The chain's CDR3 is CASSRPRKGVDTEAFF. CDR3 DNA sequence: TGTGCCAGCAGCAGACCTCGGAAGGGTGTGGACACTGAAGCTTTCTTT. V usage is TRBV9 and J usage is TRBJ1-1; D gene ambiguous. Trimming pared 4 bases from V and 3 bases from J, leaving 19 bases between. The CDR3 is 16 amino acids. CDR1 and CDR2 (germline): SGDLS, YYNGEE.

There are many counts of this clonotype. The V call is TRBV28, the J call TRBJ1-1; 9 bases map to TRBD1. V lost 3 bases, J lost 0 bases, and 5 bases stayed unmatched. Germline V gene sequence: CDR1 MDHEN, CDR2 SYDVKM. The CDR3 contains 16 residues. Here the CDR3 reads CASSLGQGTMNTEAFF. CDR3 DNA: TGTGCCAGCAGTTTGGGACAGGGAACCATGAACACTGAAGCTTTCTTT.

There are many counts of this clonotype. This chain uses TRBV9 with TRBJ1-2, with a tentative D call TRBD1 (5 bases). The CDR3 has 12 amino acids. Germline V CDR1 and CDR2: SGDLS, YYNGEE. The ends were cut back, 6 bases at V and 2 bases at J, with 8 bases in the middle. CDR3 sequence reads: CASKGRNYGYTF. DNA for the CDR3: TGTGCCAGCAAGGGACGGAACTATGGCTACACCTTC.

This clonotype was counted ten times or more. The chain uses TRBV25-1 and TRBJ1-2, with no clear D. The CDR3 is 14 residues long. The germline V gene encodes CDR1 MGHDK and CDR2 SYGVNS. V was trimmed by 2 bases and J by 3 bases, leaving 10 bases between them. The CDR3 DNA reads TGTGCCAGCAGTGAAACCCACGGACACTATGGCTACACCTTC. Protein sequence: CASSETHGHYGYTF.

This clonotype was recorded many times. The chain is built from TRBV6-2 or TRBV6-3 and TRBJ2-5; weak D call: TRBD2 (6 bases). Germline loops: CDR1 MNHEY, CDR2 SVGEGT. Trimming took 6 bases from V and 3 from J, leaving 14 bases between them. The CDR3 runs 14 residues. CDR3: CASSRDSRKETQYF. The CDR3 DNA reads as TGTGCCAGCAGCCGGGACTCAAGAAAAGAGACCCAGTACTTC.

This clonotype was seen many times. The chain recombines TRBV28 with TRBJ1-5; D unclear. V was shortened by 4 bases and J by 3 bases, with 10 bases between the two germline ends. The CDR3 totals 14 residues. In germline, CDR1 is MDHEN, CDR2 SYDVKM. CDR3 protein: CASSWAGFNQPQHF. The CDR3 DNA sequence: TGTGCCAGCAGTTGGGCGGGATTCAATCAGCCCCAGCATTTT.

This clonotype was observed at least ten times. The chain links TRBV28 to TRBJ2-2, with a tentative D call TRBD2 (6 bases). Germline loops: CDR1 MDHEN, CDR2 SYDVKM. V was cut by 11 bases and J by 1 base, with 8 bases left in between. The CDR3 has 12 amino acids. In DNA, the CDR3 is TGTGCCCATAGCGGGAACACCGGGGAGCTGTTTTTT. Translation gives CAHSGNTGELFF.

In its sample, this clonotype was seen once. J is TRBJ1-2 and V is TRBV28, with 8 bases lining up with TRBD1. This CDR3 has 14 amino acids. J lost 6 bases, V lost 5 bases, and 8 bases had no gene match. Looked up from germline, CDR1 is MDHEN and CDR2 is SYDVKM. The CDR3 sequence is CASSVDRGIDGYTF. CDR3 nucleotides: TGTGCCAGCAGTGTAGACAGGGGAATCGATGGCTACACCTTC.

The chain joins TRBV30 to TRBJ1-1; no clear D. The germline V gene has CDR1 GTSNPN and CDR2 SVGIG (reference sequence). V dropped 0 bases and J dropped 0 bases, with 11 bases sitting between them. The CDR3 has 15 residues. CDR3 in amino acids: CAWSVREHMNTEAFF. CDR3 nucleotide sequence: TGTGCCTGGAGTGTACGGGAGCACATGAACACTGAAGCTTTCTTT.